This TCR beta chain emerged from a study of blood T cell repertoires in COVID-19. Across the whole study: Samples came from the United States, Italy and Spain, spanning acute and convalescent COVID-19. T cells, B-cell-depleted T cells, or PBMCs supplied cDNA or gDNA.

There are a few counts of this clone. Study processing details: Amplification with reference gene primers provided the estimates of nucleated cell counts. The table came from immunoSEQ multiplex PCR; TCRdb's copy has only in-frame clones and leaves some out. V and J calls and clone size are given by that table; D and trimming were obtained from the DNA. The sample consists of approximately 150,000 clones, over 80% of them appearing once. The CDR3 totals 15 residues. Germline loops: CDR1 ENHRY, CDR2 SYGVKD. V was clipped by 7 bases and J by 3 bases; unmatched bases: 8. The sequencing sample was made of peripheral blood. This TCR was recovered from a woman aged 45-60 years with acute or convalescent COVID-19. The V call is TRBV10-3, the J call TRBJ2-1; 8 nucleotides line up with TRBD1. The CDR3 DNA is TGTGCCATCACCGCGGACAGGGAGTACTACAATGAGCAGTTCTTC. The encoded protein is CAITADREYYNEQFF.